This T cell receptor (beta chain) was sequenced for a study of cytomegalovirus exposure and HLA in healthy donors. Study findings and constraints: The investigators catalogued about 170 TCR beta chains as cytomegalovirus-associated.

This clone was recorded once. Its matching antigen is unknown. The CDR3 loop spans 14 amino acids. Per the germline V gene, CDR1 is MDHEN and CDR2 is SYDVKM. The trim removed 5 bases at V and 6 bases at J, leaving 7 bases unmatched. The PCR ran on 60 Vbeta and 13 Jbeta primers. Only in-frame clones appear in the TCRdb table, and some are missing; sequencing was by immunoSEQ multiplex PCR. This sample has roughly 120,000 clones, with under 80% found just once. The sequencing sample was made of PBMCs. The receptor was derived from a woman in her forties or fifties in good health and CMV-seropositive. This chain links TRBV28 with TRBJ2-3; 8 positions match TRBD2. CDR3 coding DNA: TGTGCCAGCAGTCCGACGGGAGGGTTTGATACGCAGTATTTT. Its protein product is CASSPTGGFDTQYF.